The 17 T cell receptor beta chains below come from one sample, sequenced in a study of blood T cells in healthy people across ages. Together with a sample-barcoded 5' primer, a J-beta primer mix was included in a second PCR lasting about 6 to 11 cycles. In TCRdb, the 5' RACE reads were re-called with MiXCR into one record per CDR3 protein. The sample holds about 1.1 million distinct CDR3 sequences, 35% to 40% seen once. Sequencing was performed on blood. The source is a man aged 18 to 30 in good health.

The chain employs TRBV4-3 and TRBJ1-2; 9 nucleotides match TRBD1. The CDR3 is made up of 16 amino acids. Germline values: CDR1 LGHNA, CDR2 YSLEER. V lost 3 bases and J lost 1; bases outside the gene matches: 6. The CDR3 loop is CASSQDDRGNNYGYTF. DNA of the CDR3: TGCGCCAGCAGCCAGGATGACAGGGGGAATAACTATGGCTACACCTTC.

This clonotype was observed a few times. The chain recombines TRBV9 with TRBJ2-5; D may be TRBD1 (5 bases). Trimming left V 0 bases short and J 2 bases short, with 11 bases between. The CDR3 spans 15 residues. From germline, CDR1 is SGDLS and CDR2 YYNGEE. CDR3 residues: CASSVGQNRQETQYF. CDR3 in DNA: TGTGCCAGCAGCGTAGGCCAGAACAGGCAAGAGACCCAGTACTTC.

This clonotype has ten or more counts. The chain has TRBV18 and TRBJ1-2, with D possibly TRBD1 on 5 matching bases. The CDR3 is made up of 13 amino acids. Germline CDR1 KGHSH, CDR2 LQKENI. Trimming stripped 3 bases from V and 7 bases from J, with 12 bases between. The CDR3 loop is CASSPGRVGGYTF. The CDR3 coding sequence is TGTGCCAGCTCACCCGGCAGGGTCGGTGGCTACACCTTC. The full variable domain, in which reference TRBV18 and TRBJ1-2 provide the parts outside the CDR3, is NAGVMQNPRHLVRRRGQEARLRCSPMKGHSHVYWYRQLPEEGLKFMVYLQKENIIDESGMPKERFSAEFPKEGPSILRIQQVVRGDSAAYFCASSPGRVGGYTFGSGTRLTVV.

The chain couples TRBV4-3 to TRBJ1-1; possible D gene TRBD1, 5 bases. Germline V gene sequence: CDR1 LGHNA, CDR2 YSLEER. There are 14 residues in the CDR3. V was shortened by 1 base and J by 0 bases, with 6 bases between the two germline ends. CDR3 loop: CASSQARVNTEAFF. The CDR3 nucleotides are TGCGCCAGCAGCCAAGCCAGGGTGAACACTGAAGCTTTCTTT.

This chain connects TRBV12-3 or TRBV12-4 to TRBJ2-5; D remains unclear. The CDR3 sequence is 18 residues long. The ends were cut back, 1 base at V and 0 bases at J, with 18 bases in the middle. The CDR3 region is CASSLDTWLGSYQETQYF. The CDR3 region has the DNA TGTGCCAGCAGTTTAGATACCTGGTTGGGGTCGTACCAAGAGACCCAGTACTTC.

This clonotype occurred many times. CDR3 in DNA: TGTGCCAGCAACTTAGCCCCTGACAGTCACAATGAGCAGTTCTTC. Its translation: CASNLAPDSHNEQFF. This rearrangement joins TRBV28 to TRBJ2-1; possible D gene TRBD1, 5 bases. V was clipped by 7 bases and J by 5 bases, with 18 bases between them. CDR3 length: 15 residues. Germline CDR1 is MDHEN and CDR2 is SYDVKM.

V is TRBV19 and J is TRBJ1-1; D gene unclear. CDR1 and CDR2 (germline): LNHDA, SQIVND (reference sequence). The ends were cut back, 7 bases at V and 1 base at J, with 13 bases in the middle. The CDR3 has 14 residues. As DNA, the CDR3 is TGTGCCAGTACGGGCGGGGTGACGAACACTGAAGCTTTCTTT. Its protein is CASTGGVTNTEAFF.

This clonotype was found a few times. As DNA, the CDR3 is TGTGCCAGCAGCTCAATCTCCCTCTACAATGAGCAGTACTTC. It yields the protein CASSSISLYNEQYF. The gene calls are TRBV6-2 or TRBV6-3 and TRBJ2-1; no definite D call. The end of the DNA is better explained by TRBJ2-7, so the J call may be wrong. Germline CDR1 and CDR2: MNHEY and SVGEGT. The CDR3 is 14 amino acids.

This sequence joins TRBV2 and TRBJ1-4, with a tentative D call TRBD1 (5 bases). Germline loops: CDR1 SNHLY, CDR2 FYNNEI. This CDR3 has 18 amino acids. The V end lost 0 bases, the J end lost 6 bases, and 20 bases lay between the germline ends. The CDR3 protein is CASSEASGTFLEDEKLFF. The CDR3 DNA is TGTGCCAGCAGTGAAGCGTCGGGGACCTTTCTAGAGGATGAAAAACTGTTTTTT.

Many counts were recorded for this clonotype. The chain recombines TRBV12-3 or TRBV12-4 with TRBJ2-5; D tentatively fits TRBD1 or TRBD2 (6 bases each). Trimming cost V 5 bases and J 5 bases, with 12 bases left between them. CDR3 length: 13 residues. CDR3 region: CASSLSGAETQYF. CDR3 bases: TGTGCCAGCAGTCTTTCGGGGGCGGAGACCCAGTACTTC.

The rearrangement uses TRBV3-1 and TRBJ2-2; D remains unclear. The CDR3 sequence is 13 residues long. The V end lost 5 bases, the J end lost 4 bases, and 8 bases lay between the germline ends. Per the germline V gene, CDR1 is LGHDT and CDR2 is YNNKEL (reference sequence). The CDR3 coding sequence is TGTGCCAGCAGCTTACGGTTCACCGGGGAGCTGTTTTTT. It is translated as CASSLRFTGELFF.

The chain has TRBV19 and TRBJ2-1, with D possibly matching TRBD1 (6 bases). The germline V gene has CDR1 LNHDA and CDR2 SQIVND (reference sequence). Trimming removed 7 bases at V and 7 bases at J, with 20 bases between. The CDR3 is 15 amino acids. CDR3 sequence reads: CASTSAGTSTNEQFF. The CDR3 DNA is TGTGCCAGTACCTCAGCCGGGACATCCACTAATGAGCAGTTCTTC.

The chain carries TRBV6-1 and TRBJ1-2; TRBD1 might be the D (5 bases). The length of the CDR3 is 14 residues. Germline CDR1 MNHNS, CDR2 SASEGT. V was trimmed by 7 bases and J by 0 bases, leaving 12 bases between them. CDR3: CASNQQVANYGYTF. The CDR3 DNA is TGTGCCAGCAACCAACAGGTAGCTAACTATGGCTACACCTTC.

The chain has TRBV12-3 or TRBV12-4 and TRBJ1-1; D call uncertain. The V end was cut by 5 bases, the J end by 1 base, with 14 bases between. The length of the CDR3 is 15 residues. Here the CDR3 DNA reads TGTGCCAGCAGTCCCTTCGGCTCGGGGAACACTGAAGCTTTCTTT. Translation: CASSPFGSGNTEAFF.

The rearrangement joins TRBV20-1 to TRBJ2-2; D may correspond to TRBD1 or TRBD2 (5 bases each). V was trimmed by 6 bases and J by 3 bases, leaving 11 bases between them. From germline, CDR1 is DFQATT and CDR2 SNEGSKA (reference sequence). CDR3 size: 13 residues. CDR3 loop: CSAMGRHTGELFF. CDR3 in DNA: TGCAGTGCCATGGGACGGCACACCGGGGAGCTGTTTTTT.

About this clonotype itself: One junction end disagrees with the germline gene, perhaps due to a read error. CDR3 nucleotides: TGTGCCAGCAGTTTAACTGGCCCCACAGGAACCTACAATGAGCAGTTCTTC. Its translation: CASSLTGPTGTYNEQFF. The chain has TRBV7-3 and TRBJ2-1; D perhaps matches TRBD1 (5 bases). The germline CDR1 and CDR2 sequences are SGHTA and FQGTGA. The CDR3 sequence is 17 residues long.

As for this clonotype: Since the CDR3 does not end with the conserved phenylalanine or tryptophan, this likely comes from a read error. V and J are TRBV4-1 and TRBJ2-1, with 7 bases lining up with TRBD2. The CDR3 runs to 18 residues. The junction had 14 bases not matched to a gene; V was cut back by 3 bases and J by 3 bases. Germline V gene sequence: CDR1 MGHRA, CDR2 YSYEKL. CDR3: CASSQTISGGYNYNEQFV. The CDR3 DNA reads as TGCGCCAGCAGCCAGACGATTTCCGGGGGGTATAACTACAATGAGCAGTTCGTC.